The rows below give T cell receptor beta chains drawn from one sample of a study of cytomegalovirus exposure and HLA in healthy donors. The method was immunoSEQ multiplex PCR; TCRdb's version includes in-frame clones alone and lacks a portion of them. The table records 160,000 or so clones, over 70% of them present only once. Sequencing input: PBMCs. Every receptor here comes from a man aged 18 to 35 in good health and CMV-seropositive. Both conserved end residues are part of each CDR3. Each record gives: D gene, V gene, J gene, CDR3 protein. D genes are given only for firm matches.

>-|TRBV19|TRBJ2-5
CASSLWGQEETQYF
>TRBD1|TRBV4-1|TRBJ1-5
CASSQATGDQPQHF
>TRBD1|TRBV6-6|TRBJ1-1
CASSYSIRTGDAEAFF
>TRBD1|TRBV5-6|TRBJ1-2
CASSPTDRTLYGYTF
>-|TRBV13|TRBJ1-2
CASSLGRSPGYTF
>-|TRBV21-1|TRBJ1-1
CASRPRERNTEAFF
>TRBD2|TRBV19|TRBJ2-3
CASSLTSGGAITDTQYF
>TRBD1|TRBV2|TRBJ1-5
CASMALSGTGRTQHF
>-|TRBV4-1|TRBJ2-1
CASSQELEVAALYNEQFF
>TRBD2|TRBV19|TRBJ2-5
CASSIGLGGGETQYF
>TRBD2|TRBV30|TRBJ2-2
CAWSVLAGGLGELFF
>TRBD1|TRBV7-9|TRBJ2-1
CASSSRGTGRDEQFF
>TRBD1|TRBV19|TRBJ2-2
CAIATGTANTGELFF
>-|TRBV6-1|TRBJ1-5
CASSEAADGFNQPQHF
>-|TRBV6-5|TRBJ1-2
CASTQPSRGFYGYTF
>TRBD1|TRBV7-7|TRBJ2-5
CASSLKTGVWGETQYF
>-|TRBV5-8|TRBJ1-1
CASSPNIRTISPDRTEAFF